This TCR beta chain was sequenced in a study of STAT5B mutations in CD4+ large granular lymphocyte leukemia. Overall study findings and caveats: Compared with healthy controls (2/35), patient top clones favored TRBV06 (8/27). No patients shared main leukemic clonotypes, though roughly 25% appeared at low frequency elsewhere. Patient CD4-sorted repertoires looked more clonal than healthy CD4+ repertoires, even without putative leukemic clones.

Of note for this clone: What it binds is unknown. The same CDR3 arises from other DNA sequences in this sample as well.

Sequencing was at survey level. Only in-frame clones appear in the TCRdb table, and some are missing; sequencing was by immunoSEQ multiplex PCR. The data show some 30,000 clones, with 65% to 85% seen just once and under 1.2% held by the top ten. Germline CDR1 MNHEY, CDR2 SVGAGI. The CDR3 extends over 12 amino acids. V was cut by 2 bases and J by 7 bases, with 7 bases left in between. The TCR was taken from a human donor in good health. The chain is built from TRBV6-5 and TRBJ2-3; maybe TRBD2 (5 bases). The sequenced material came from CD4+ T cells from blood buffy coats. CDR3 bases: TGTGCCAGCAGTTACCGGGGATATACGCAGTATTTT. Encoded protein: CASSYRGYTQYF.